This T cell receptor beta chain was retrieved from a study of blood T cell repertoires in COVID-19. Per germline, CDR1 SGHRS and CDR2 YFSETQ. This CDR3 is 16 amino acids long. V lost 0 bases, J lost 6 bases, and 9 bases stayed unmatched. Using immunoSEQ multiplex PCR, the repertoire was profiled, and TCRdb retains in-frame clones only, with some absent. The data hold roughly 250,000 clones, with 75% to 90% observed a single time. The clonotype originates from a woman aged 60-70 years with active or convalescent COVID-19. V gene TRBV5-1 combines with J gene TRBJ1-2; 9 bases match TRBD1. The material sequenced was peripheral blood. The CDR3 region is CASSLAPGQGIHGYTF. The CDR3 bases are TGCGCCAGCAGCTTGGCCCCGGGACAGGGTATACATGGCTACACCTTC.